This entry is about one TCR beta chain. No antigen is known for it. Germline CDR1 and CDR2: MGHRA and YSYEKL. Deletions cut 1 base from V and 1 base from J, with 10 bases between. The CDR3 consists of 15 residues. What was amplified from RNA transcripts were TCR beta CDR3 regions. An initial round of RT-PCR targeting the TCR CDR3 relied on the HTBI primer set. TCRdb reanalysed the multiplex PCR reads using MiXCR and keeps one entry per CDR3 protein. The sample lists 280,000 or so distinct CDR3 sequences; 15% were seen once. These data belong to a study of T cells in Graves' hyperthyroidism and ophthalmopathy. Among the patients, aged 18 to 65, hyperthyroidism was newly diagnosed and had lasted under 2 months. Pregnant or lactating patients were excluded, as were those with uncontrolled infection or other autoimmune disease. Study results and caveats: Ophthalmopathy and stable hyperthyroidism were told apart by a 13 V-J model. Blood shared most expanded thyroid clonotypes above 0.001.

Sample: blood. The source of this sequence is a woman aged 45-65 years with Graves' hyperthyroidism that later progressed to Graves' ophthalmopathy. V usage is TRBV4-1 and J usage is TRBJ1-2; D possibly corresponds to TRBD1 (5 bases). The CDR3 nucleotides read TGCGCCAGCAGCCAAGCCCCGGGGGTTAACTATGGCTACACCTTC. The encoded protein is CASSQAPGVNYGYTF.